This entry lists 14 T cell receptor beta chains sequenced from one sample in a study of T-cell memory formation after mild COVID-19 (dated by TCRdb to 2020 to 2022). Library preparation used 5' RACE. Sequencing was carried out with an Illumina NovaSeq 6000. TCRdb passed the public sequencing reads through fastp at Q25 and MiXCR, retaining productive beta sequences. Entries are consolidated by CDR3 protein sequence, retaining the most common genes and DNA. In all, the sample holds fewer than 400,000 distinct CDR3 sequences, and 13% of those were seen once. The ten most abundant clones make up roughly 23% of the sample. Input material: PBMCs or a T cell subset sorted from them (not recorded which). Every receptor here comes from a man between 18 and 35 years old who had mild COVID-19 (a few samples of this study predate the infection). The sample titles of this study are shuffled in the database, so cell type and time point are left out; the donor was told from shared clones.

This clonotype showed up many times. The chain carries TRBV4-1 and TRBJ1-3; D is possibly TRBD1 (5 bases). Germline V gene lookup returns CDR1 MGHRA and CDR2 YSYEKL. The CDR3 contains 15 residues. V lost 4 bases, J lost 3 bases, and 13 bases lay in between. CDR3 in DNA: TGCGCCAGCAGCCGCTACCGGGACTATGGAAACACCATATATTTT. It encodes CASSRYRDYGNTIYF.

This chain uses TRBV7-3 with TRBJ2-2; D uncertain. From germline, CDR1 is SGHTA and CDR2 FQGTGA. There are 14 residues in the CDR3. Deletions cut 2 bases from V and 3 bases from J, with 7 bases between. CDR3: CASSLDTHTGELFF. The CDR3 nucleotides are TGTGCCAGCAGCTTAGATACCCACACCGGGGAGCTGTTTTTT.

The chain employs TRBV15 and TRBJ1-3, with D possibly matching TRBD1 (5 bases). This CDR3 has 15 residues. Germline V CDR1 and CDR2: LNHNV, YYDKDF (reference sequence). Trimming shortened V by 3 bases and J by 0 bases, and 9 bases separated the two germline ends. The CDR3 here is CATSSRGDSGNTIYF. The CDR3 coding sequence is TGTGCCACCAGCAGTCGGGGGGACTCTGGAAACACCATATATTTT.

In this sample, this clonotype turned up a few times. This chain links TRBV4-3 with TRBJ2-3; D tentatively fits TRBD1 or TRBD2 (6 bases each). V was trimmed by 4 bases and J by 5 bases, leaving 13 bases between them. This CDR3 is 14 amino acids long. Germline values: CDR1 LGHNA, CDR2 YSLEER. The CDR3 protein is CASSRSGAQDTQYF. The CDR3 DNA is TGCGCCAGCAGCCGCTCGGGGGCACAAGATACGCAGTATTTT.

The gene calls are TRBV11-3 and TRBJ2-1, with D perhaps assigned TRBD1 or TRBD2 (5 bases each). The CDR3 is 14 amino acids. Per germline, CDR1 SGHNT and CDR2 YENEEA. V lost 3 bases and J lost 5, with 11 bases in between. DNA of the CDR3: TGTGCCAGCAGCTTGAGGGACCTCAACAATGAGCAGTTCTTC. It encodes CASSLRDLNNEQFF.

The chain combines TRBV20-1 with TRBJ1-2; D perhaps matches TRBD1 (6 bases). Germline V lookup: CDR1 DFQATT, CDR2 SNEGSKA (reference sequence). Trimming took 3 bases from V and 4 from J, leaving 12 bases between them. CDR3 length: 13 residues. CDR3 protein: CSARDGQFYGYTF. As DNA, the CDR3 is TGCAGTGCTAGGGATGGACAGTTCTATGGCTACACCTTC.

The CDR3 reads CAIGQQVNQPQHF. As DNA, the CDR3 is TGTGCCATCGGACAGCAAGTCAATCAGCCCCAGCATTTT. The V and J genes are TRBV10-3 and TRBJ1-5; tentatively, D is TRBD1 (6 bases). The V end lost 8 bases, the J end lost 3 bases, and 11 bases lay between the germline ends. The germline gives CDR1 ENHRY, CDR2 SYGVKD. The CDR3 contains 13 residues.

The V call is TRBV6-6, the J call TRBJ1-5, with TRBD1 as a possible D gene (5 bases). The CDR3 totals 15 residues. V was trimmed by 6 bases and J by 4 bases, leaving 16 bases between them. Per germline, CDR1 MNHNY and CDR2 SVGAGI (reference sequence). CDR3 in amino acids: CASRSGRLANQPQHF. The CDR3 DNA reads as TGTGCCAGCAGGTCAGGGAGGCTCGCGAATCAGCCCCAGCATTTT.

The V call is TRBV5-1, the J call TRBJ2-3; D unclear. CDR1 SGHRS and CDR2 YFSETQ come from the germline V gene. This CDR3 is 18 amino acids long. The V and J ends lost 0 bases and 1 base respectively, with 18 bases between them. The CDR3 is CASSLVPPGAGRTDTQYF. In nucleotides, the CDR3 is TGCGCCAGCAGCTTGGTTCCACCTGGCGCAGGCCGCACAGATACGCAGTATTTT.

The table lists this clonotype with a few counts. V is TRBV24-1 and J is TRBJ2-1; 10 bases fit TRBD1. The germline CDR1 and CDR2 sequences are KGHDR and SFDVKD. V trimming: 4 bases; J trimming: 4 bases; junction bases outside the gene matches: 6. This CDR3 region has 16 residues. The CDR3 nucleotides are TGTGCCACCAGTGACCCCGGGACAGGGGTTTACAATGAGCAGTTCTTC. Translated: CATSDPGTGVYNEQFF.

This clonotype was found a few times. This rearrangement joins TRBV6-6 to TRBJ2-5, with D possibly being TRBD2 (6 bases). Germline lookup yields CDR1 MNHNY and CDR2 SVGAGI (reference sequence). V lost 5 bases and J lost 5, with 21 bases in between. The CDR3 is made up of 16 amino acids. The CDR3 coding sequence is TGTGCCAGCAGTGGAACTCCGCGGGGCCCCGGGGAGACCCAGTACTTC. Its translation: CASSGTPRGPGETQYF.

The chain combines TRBV5-1 with TRBJ2-3; TRBD1 agrees at 7 bases. Trimming at V came to 6 bases and at J to 9 bases, leaving 13 bases not matched to a gene. The CDR3 consists of 14 residues. Germline CDR1 reads SGHRS; CDR2 reads YFSETQ. In nucleotides, the CDR3 is TGCGCCAGCACCCGGGACAGTATAGGCGGAACGCAGTATTTT. This encodes CASTRDSIGGTQYF.

In this sample, this clonotype turned up many times. The chain is built from TRBV5-1 and TRBJ2-3; the D is unclear. The germline V gene encodes CDR1 SGHRS and CDR2 YFSETQ. The CDR3 is 14 residues long. Trimming removed 1 base at V and 2 bases at J, with 8 bases between. CDR3: CASSLFGYTDTQYF. The CDR3 DNA reads TGCGCCAGCAGCTTGTTCGGGTACACAGATACGCAGTATTTT.

Only a few counts were recorded for this clonotype. V is TRBV20-1 and J is TRBJ1-2, with 8 bases matching TRBD1. With 3 bases clipped from V and 8 bases from J, the junction kept 20 bases outside the gene matches. The V gene's germline CDR1 is DFQATT and CDR2 SNEGSKA (reference sequence). The CDR3 has 17 amino acids. DNA of the CDR3: TGCAGTGCTAGGCCGGCAGACAGGGGTTCTGGCGAGGGCGGCTACACCTTC. Translating it yields CSARPADRGSGEGGYTF.